This TCR beta chain was sequenced in a study of neurological immune-mediated disorders. The cDNA was produced through 5'RACE with 10-nucleotide random UMIs. TCRdb redid the calling of the 5' RACE reads with MiXCR, one entry per CDR3 protein. The sample lists tens of thousands of distinct CDR3 sequences; just over 2.5% were seen once. The CDR3 has 15 amino acids. Trimming took off 6 bases at V and 5 bases at J, with 23 bases between the two ends. CDR1 GTSNPN and CDR2 SVGIG come from the germline V gene (reference sequence). Notes on the study in general: Expanded clones shared no identical CDR3 amino acid sequences across subjects, which suggested private TCR-beta repertoires in all groups.

This clonotype came up many times. Its target is not known. The unsorted libraries originated from 2 million PBMCs that had been stored at -80 C. The sample taken for sequencing was PBMCs. This sequence originates from a young woman with multiple sclerosis. The chain recombines TRBV30 with TRBJ2-7, with D perhaps being TRBD1 or TRBD2 (5 bases each). The CDR3: CACRARDGSRDEQYF. The CDR3 DNA sequence: TGTGCCTGCCGAGCGAGGGACGGCTCTCGGGACGAGCAGTACTTC.